This T cell receptor beta chain was captured in a study of CD8+ T cells in alopecia areata. Study details: Treated patients received oral tofacitinib, 5 to 10 mg twice daily. General study results and limits: Across lesional scalp, and particularly alopecia totalis/universalis, clonality surpassed that of normal scalp. Normal skin's resident alphabeta T cells are also sequenced in scalp samples.

Lesional scalp punch biopsies and peripheral blood came from alopecia areata patients. cDNA serving as the sequencing template came from extracted, reverse transcribed RNA. Libraries were prepared by immunoSEQ multiplex PCR; TCRdb keeps only in-frame clonotypes and omits some of them. The repertoire holds roughly 150,000 clones, with about 90% as singletons. About this clone: The target antigen is unknown.

The CDR3 is 16 amino acids. Germline V gene lookup returns CDR1 GTSNPN and CDR2 SVGIG (reference sequence). The V gene end was trimmed by 2 bases and the J gene end by 3 bases; junction bases not matched to a gene: 8. J is TRBJ2-1 and V is TRBV30, with 9 bases matching TRBD2. Source: CD8+ T cells sorted from blood, taken at week 0. The clonotype comes from a human donor with alopecia areata. CDR3 DNA: TGTGCCTGGAGTAATTCGCTAGCGGGGAACTACAATGAGCAGTTCTTC. The encoded protein is CAWSNSLAGNYNEQFF.